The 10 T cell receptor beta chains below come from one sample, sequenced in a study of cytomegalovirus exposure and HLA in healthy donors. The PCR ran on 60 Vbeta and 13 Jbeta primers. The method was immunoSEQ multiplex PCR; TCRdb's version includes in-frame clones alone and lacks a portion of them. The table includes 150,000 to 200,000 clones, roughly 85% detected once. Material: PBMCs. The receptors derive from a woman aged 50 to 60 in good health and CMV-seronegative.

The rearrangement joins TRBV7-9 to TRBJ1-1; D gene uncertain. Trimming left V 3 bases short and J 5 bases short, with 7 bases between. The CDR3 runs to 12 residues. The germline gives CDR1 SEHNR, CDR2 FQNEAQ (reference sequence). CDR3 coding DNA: TGTGCCAGCAGCTTCCAGGTGACTGAAGCTTTCTTT. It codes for CASSFQVTEAFF.

The CDR3 reads CASSLQGMNTEAFF. CDR3 coding DNA: TGCGCCAGCAGCTTACAGGGGATGAACACTGAAGCTTTCTTT. The chain uses TRBV5-1 and TRBJ1-1, with 7 bases that match TRBD1. The CDR3 spans 14 residues. Germline V gives CDR1 SGHRS, CDR2 YFSETQ. Trimming at V came to 2 bases and at J to 0 bases, leaving 1 base not matched to a gene.

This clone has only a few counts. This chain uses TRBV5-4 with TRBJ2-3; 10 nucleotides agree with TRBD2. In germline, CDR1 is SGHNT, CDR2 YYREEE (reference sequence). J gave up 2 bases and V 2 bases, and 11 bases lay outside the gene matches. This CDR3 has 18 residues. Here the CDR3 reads CASSFGGGSGGYTDTQYF. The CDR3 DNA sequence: TGTGCCAGCAGCTTTGGGGGCGGTAGCGGGGGGTACACAGATACGCAGTATTTT.

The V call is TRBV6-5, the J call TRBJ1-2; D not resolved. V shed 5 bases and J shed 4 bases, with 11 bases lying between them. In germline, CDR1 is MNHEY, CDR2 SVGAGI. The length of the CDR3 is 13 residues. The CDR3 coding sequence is TGTGCCAGCAGTCCCTACCGGTTCTATGGCTACACCTTC. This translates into CASSPYRFYGYTF.

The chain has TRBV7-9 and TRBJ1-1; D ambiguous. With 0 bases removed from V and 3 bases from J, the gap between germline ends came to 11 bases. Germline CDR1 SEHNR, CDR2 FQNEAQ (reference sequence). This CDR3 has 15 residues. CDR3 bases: TGTGCCAGCAGCTTAGCTGGCCGGAGCGACACTGAAGCTTTCTTT. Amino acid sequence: CASSLAGRSDTEAFF.

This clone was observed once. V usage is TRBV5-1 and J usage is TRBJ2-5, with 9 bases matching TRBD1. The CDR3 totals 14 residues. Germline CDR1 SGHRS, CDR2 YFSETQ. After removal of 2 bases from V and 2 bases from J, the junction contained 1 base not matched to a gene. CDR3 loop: CASSLQGAQETQYF. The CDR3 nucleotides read TGCGCCAGCAGCTTACAGGGGGCTCAAGAGACCCAGTACTTC.

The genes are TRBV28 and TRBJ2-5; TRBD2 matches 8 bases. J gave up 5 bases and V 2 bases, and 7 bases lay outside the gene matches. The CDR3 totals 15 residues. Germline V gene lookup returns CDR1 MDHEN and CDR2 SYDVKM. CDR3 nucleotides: TGTGCCAGCAGTTTAACGGGAGGGCTCGCGGAGACCCAGTACTTC. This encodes CASSLTGGLAETQYF.

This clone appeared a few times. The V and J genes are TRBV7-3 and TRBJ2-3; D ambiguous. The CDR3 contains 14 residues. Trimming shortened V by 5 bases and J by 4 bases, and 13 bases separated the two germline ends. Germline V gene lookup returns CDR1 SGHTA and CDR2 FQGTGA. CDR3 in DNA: TGTGCCAGCAGCCCCCGGCTGGCGGCAGATACGCAGTATTTT. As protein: CASSPRLAADTQYF.

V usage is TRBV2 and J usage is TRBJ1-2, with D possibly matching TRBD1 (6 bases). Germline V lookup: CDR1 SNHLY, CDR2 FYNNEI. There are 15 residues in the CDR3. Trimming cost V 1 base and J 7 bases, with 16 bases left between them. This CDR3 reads CASSEVPGVLGGYTF. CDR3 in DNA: TGTGCCAGCAGTGAAGTCCCAGGGGTACTGGGTGGCTACACCTTC. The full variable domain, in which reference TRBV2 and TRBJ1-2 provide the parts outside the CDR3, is EPEVTQTPSHQVTQMGQEVILRCVPISNHLYFYWYRQILGQKVEFLVSFYNNEISEKSEIFDDQFSVERPDGSNFTLKIRSTKLEDSAMYFCASSEVPGVLGGYTFGSGTRLTVV.

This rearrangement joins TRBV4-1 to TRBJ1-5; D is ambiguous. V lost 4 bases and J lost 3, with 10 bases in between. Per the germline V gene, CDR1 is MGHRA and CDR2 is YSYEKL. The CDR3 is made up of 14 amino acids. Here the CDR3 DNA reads TGCGCCAGCAGCCCATGGGCAGACAATCAGCCCCAGCATTTT. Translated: CASSPWADNQPQHF.